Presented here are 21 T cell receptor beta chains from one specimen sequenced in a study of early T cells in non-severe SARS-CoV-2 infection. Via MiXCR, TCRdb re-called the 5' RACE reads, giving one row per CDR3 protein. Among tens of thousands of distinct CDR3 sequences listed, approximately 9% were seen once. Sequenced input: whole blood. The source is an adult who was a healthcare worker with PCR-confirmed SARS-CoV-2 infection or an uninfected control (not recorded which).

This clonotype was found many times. The DNA for the CDR3 is TGTGCCAGCAGTCTGGGGACCCAAGTCCCTAATGAAAAACTGTTTTTT. Residues: CASSLGTQVPNEKLFF. The V gene is TRBV27, the J gene TRBJ1-4, with D possibly matching TRBD1 (5 bases). V was trimmed by 5 bases and J by 3 bases, leaving 16 bases between them. Per germline, CDR1 MNHEY and CDR2 SMNVEV (reference sequence). The CDR3 loop spans 16 amino acids.

CDR3 protein: CSAIDSGSTDTQYF. CDR3 nucleotide sequence: TGCAGTGCTATAGACAGCGGATCCACAGATACGCAGTATTTT. V is TRBV20-1 and J is TRBJ2-3, with D perhaps given as TRBD1 or TRBD2 (5 bases each). The V end was cut by 4 bases, the J end by 2 bases, with 13 bases between. Germline V gene data show CDR1 as DFQATT and CDR2 as SNEGSKA (reference sequence). This CDR3 contains 14 residues.

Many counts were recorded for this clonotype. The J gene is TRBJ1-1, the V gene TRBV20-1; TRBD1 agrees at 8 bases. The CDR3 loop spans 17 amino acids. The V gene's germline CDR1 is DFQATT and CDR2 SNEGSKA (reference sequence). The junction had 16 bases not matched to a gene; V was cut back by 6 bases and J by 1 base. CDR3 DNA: TGCAGTGCCACGAGACAGGGGTGGACACTAGAGAACACTGAAGCTTTCTTT. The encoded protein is CSATRQGWTLENTEAFF.

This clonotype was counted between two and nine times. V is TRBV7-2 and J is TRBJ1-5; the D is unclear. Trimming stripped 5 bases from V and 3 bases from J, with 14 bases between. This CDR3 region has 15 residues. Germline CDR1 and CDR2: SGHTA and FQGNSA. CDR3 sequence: CASSLTETLNQPQHF. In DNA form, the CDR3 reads TGTGCCAGCAGCCTCACAGAAACCCTCAATCAGCCCCAGCATTTT.

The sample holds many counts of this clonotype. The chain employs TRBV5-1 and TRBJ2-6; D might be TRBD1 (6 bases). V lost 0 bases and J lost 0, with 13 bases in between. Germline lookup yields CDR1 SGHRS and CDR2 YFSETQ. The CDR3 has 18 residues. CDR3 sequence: CASSLDGTPGSGANVLTF. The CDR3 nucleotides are TGCGCCAGCAGCTTGGACGGGACACCCGGCTCTGGGGCCAACGTCCTGACTTTC.

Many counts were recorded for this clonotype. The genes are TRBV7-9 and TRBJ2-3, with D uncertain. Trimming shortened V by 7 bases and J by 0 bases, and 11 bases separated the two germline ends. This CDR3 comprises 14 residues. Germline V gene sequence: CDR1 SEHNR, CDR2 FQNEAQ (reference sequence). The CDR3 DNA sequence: TGTGCCAGCACCCGAGGTAGTAGCACAGATACGCAGTATTTT. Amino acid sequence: CASTRGSSTDTQYF.

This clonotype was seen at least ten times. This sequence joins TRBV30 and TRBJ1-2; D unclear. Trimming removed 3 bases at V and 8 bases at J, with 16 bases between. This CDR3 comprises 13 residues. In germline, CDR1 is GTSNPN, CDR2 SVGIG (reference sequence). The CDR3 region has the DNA TGTGCCTGGAGGATCATAGCGGAACGGGGCTACACCTTC. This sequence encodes CAWRIIAERGYTF.

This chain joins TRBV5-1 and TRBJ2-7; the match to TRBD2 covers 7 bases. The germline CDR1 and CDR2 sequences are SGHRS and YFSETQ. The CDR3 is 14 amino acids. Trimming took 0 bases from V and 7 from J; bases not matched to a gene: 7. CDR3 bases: TGCGCCAGCAGCTTGGGCGGGAGCGTGAAAGAGCAGTACTTC. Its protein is CASSLGGSVKEQYF.

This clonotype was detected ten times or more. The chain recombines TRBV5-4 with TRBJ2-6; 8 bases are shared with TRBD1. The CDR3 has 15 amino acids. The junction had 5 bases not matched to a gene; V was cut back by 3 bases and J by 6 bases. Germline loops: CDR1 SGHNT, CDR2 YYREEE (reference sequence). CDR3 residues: CASSSGGSEANVLTF. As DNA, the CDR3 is TGTGCCAGCAGCTCAGGGGGCTCGGAGGCCAACGTCCTGACTTTC.

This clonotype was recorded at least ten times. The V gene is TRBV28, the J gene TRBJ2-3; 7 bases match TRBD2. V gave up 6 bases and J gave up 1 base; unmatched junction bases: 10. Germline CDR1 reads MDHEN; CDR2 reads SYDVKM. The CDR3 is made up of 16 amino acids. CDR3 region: CASSELASGRTDTQYF. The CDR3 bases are TGTGCCAGCAGCGAACTGGCTAGCGGTCGCACAGATACGCAGTATTTT.

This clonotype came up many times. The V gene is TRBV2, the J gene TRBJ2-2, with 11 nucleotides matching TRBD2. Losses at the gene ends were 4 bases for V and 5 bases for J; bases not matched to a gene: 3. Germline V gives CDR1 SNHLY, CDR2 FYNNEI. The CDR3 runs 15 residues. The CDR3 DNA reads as TGTGCCAGCAGTGCGGTAGCGGGAGGGACCGGGGAGCTGTTTTTT. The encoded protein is CASSAVAGGTGELFF.

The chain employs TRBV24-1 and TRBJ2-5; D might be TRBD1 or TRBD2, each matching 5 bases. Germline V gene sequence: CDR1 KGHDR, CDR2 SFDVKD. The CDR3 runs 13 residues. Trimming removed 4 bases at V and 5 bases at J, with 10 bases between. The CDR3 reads CATSDGAEETQYF. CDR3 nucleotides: TGTGCCACCAGTGACGGGGCGGAGGAGACCCAGTACTTC.

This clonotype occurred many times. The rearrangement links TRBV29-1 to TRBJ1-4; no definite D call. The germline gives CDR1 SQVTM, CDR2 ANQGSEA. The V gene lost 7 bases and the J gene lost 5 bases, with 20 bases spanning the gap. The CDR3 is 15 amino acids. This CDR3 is CSGRESGSRNEKLFF. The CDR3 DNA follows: TGCAGCGGCAGAGAGTCTGGAAGCCGGAATGAAAAACTGTTTTTT.

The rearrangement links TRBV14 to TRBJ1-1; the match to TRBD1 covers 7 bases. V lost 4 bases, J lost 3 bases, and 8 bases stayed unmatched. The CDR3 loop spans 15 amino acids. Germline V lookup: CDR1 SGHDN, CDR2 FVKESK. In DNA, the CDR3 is TGTGCCAGCAGCCTCATAGACAGGGCTCACACTGAAGCTTTCTTT. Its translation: CASSLIDRAHTEAFF.

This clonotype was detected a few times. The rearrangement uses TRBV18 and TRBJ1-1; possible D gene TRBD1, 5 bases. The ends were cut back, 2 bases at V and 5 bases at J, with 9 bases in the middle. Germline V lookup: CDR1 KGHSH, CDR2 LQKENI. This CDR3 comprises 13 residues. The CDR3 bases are TGTGCCAGCTCACCAGGGACGGTGACTGAAGCTTTCTTT. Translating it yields CASSPGTVTEAFF. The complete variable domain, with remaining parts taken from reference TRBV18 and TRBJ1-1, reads NAGVMQNPRHLVRRRGQEARLRCSPMKGHSHVYWYRQLPEEGLKFMVYLQKENIIDESGMPKERFSAEFPKEGPSILRIQQVVRGDSAAYFCASSPGTVTEAFFGQGTRLTVV.

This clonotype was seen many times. CDR3: CARPTPPWSKNIQYF. CDR3 in DNA: TGTGCCAGACCAACTCCTCCTTGGTCCAAAAACATTCAGTACTTC. The chain links TRBV7-6 to TRBJ2-4, with D hard to call. The CDR3 loop spans 15 amino acids. Germline V gene lookup returns CDR1 SGHVS and CDR2 FNYEAQ. The V end lost 9 bases, the J end lost 2 bases, and 17 bases lay between the germline ends.

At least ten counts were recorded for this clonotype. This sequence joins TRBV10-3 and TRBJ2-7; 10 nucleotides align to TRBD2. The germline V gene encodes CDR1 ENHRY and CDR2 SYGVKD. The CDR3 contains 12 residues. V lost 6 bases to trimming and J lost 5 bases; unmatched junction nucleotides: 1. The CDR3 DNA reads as TGTGCCATCAGGGGGACTAGCGACGAGCAGTACTTC. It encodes CAIRGTSDEQYF.

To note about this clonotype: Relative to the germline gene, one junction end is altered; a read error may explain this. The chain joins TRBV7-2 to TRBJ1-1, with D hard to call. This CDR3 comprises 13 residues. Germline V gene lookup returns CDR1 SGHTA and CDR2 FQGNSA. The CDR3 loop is CASSYIRDTEPFF. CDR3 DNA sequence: TGTGCCAGCAGCTACATTAGGGATACTGAACCTTTCTTT.

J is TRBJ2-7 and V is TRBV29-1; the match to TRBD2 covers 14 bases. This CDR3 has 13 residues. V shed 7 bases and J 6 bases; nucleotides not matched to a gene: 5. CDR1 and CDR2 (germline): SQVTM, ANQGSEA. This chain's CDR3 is CSALGLAGGEQYF. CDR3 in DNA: TGCAGCGCCCTTGGACTAGCGGGAGGCGAGCAGTACTTC.

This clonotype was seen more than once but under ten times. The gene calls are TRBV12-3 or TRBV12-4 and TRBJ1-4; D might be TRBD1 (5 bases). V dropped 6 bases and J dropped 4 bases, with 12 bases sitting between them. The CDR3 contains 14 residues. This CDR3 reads CASSRAGLNEKLFF. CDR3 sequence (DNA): TGTGCCAGCAGCAGGGCAGGTCTTAATGAAAAACTGTTTTTT.

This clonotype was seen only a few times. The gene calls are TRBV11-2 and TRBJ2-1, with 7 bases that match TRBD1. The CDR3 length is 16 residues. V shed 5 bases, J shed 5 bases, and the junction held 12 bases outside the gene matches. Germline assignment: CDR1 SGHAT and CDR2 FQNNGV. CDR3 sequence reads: CASSQPSGGVNNEQFF. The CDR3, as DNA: TGTGCCAGCAGCCAACCGTCAGGGGGAGTAAACAATGAGCAGTTCTTC.